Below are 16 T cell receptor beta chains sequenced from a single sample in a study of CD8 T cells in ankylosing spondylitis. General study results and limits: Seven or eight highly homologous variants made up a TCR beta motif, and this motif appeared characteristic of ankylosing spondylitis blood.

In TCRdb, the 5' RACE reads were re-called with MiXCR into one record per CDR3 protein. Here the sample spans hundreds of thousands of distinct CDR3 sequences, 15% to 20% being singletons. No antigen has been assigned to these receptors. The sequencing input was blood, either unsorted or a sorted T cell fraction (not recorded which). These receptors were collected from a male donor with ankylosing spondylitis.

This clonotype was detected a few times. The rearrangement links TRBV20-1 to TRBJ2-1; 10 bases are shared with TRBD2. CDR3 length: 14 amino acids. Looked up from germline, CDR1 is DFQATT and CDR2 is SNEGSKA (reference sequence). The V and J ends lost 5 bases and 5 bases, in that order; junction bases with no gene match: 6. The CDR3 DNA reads TGCAGTGCTGGGAGCGGGAGGGCCGACAATGAGCAGTTCTTC. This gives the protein CSAGSGRADNEQFF.

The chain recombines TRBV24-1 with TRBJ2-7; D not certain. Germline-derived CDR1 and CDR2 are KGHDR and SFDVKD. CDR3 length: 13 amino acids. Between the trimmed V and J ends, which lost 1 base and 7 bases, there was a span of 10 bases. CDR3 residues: CATSDFPRREQYF. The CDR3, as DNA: TGTGCCACCAGTGATTTCCCCAGGCGGGAGCAGTACTTC.

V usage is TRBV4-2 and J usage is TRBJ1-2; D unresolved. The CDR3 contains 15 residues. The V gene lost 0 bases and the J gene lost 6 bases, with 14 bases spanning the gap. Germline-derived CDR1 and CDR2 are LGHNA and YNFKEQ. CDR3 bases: TGTGCCAGCAGCCAAGAAATGGGTCCGGGTCATGGCTACACCTTC. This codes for CASSQEMGPGHGYTF.

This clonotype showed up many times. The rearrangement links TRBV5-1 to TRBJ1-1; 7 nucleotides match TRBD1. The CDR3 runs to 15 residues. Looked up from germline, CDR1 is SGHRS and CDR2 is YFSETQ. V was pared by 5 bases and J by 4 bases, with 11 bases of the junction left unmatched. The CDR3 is CASSRDSGRVTEAFF. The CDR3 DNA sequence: TGCGCCAGCAGTCGGGACAGCGGAAGGGTCACTGAAGCTTTCTTT. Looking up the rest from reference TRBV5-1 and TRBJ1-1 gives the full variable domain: KAGVTQTPRYLIKTRGQQVTLSCSPISGHRSVSWYQQTPGQGLQFLFEYFSETQRNKGNFPGRFSGRQFSNSRSEMNVSTLELGDSALYLCASSRDSGRVTEAFFGQGTRLTVV.

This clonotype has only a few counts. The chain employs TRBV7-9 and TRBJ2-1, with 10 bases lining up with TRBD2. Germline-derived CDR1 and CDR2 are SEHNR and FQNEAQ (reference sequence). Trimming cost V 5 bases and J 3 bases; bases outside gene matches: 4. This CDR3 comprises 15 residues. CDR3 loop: CASSDLAGDYNEQFF. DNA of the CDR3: TGTGCCAGCAGCGACCTAGCGGGAGACTACAATGAGCAGTTCTTC. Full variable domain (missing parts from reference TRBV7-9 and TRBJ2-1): DTGVSQNPRHKITKRGQNVTFRCDPISEHNRLYWYRQTLGQGPEFLTYFQNEAQLEKSRLLSDRFSAERPKGSFSTLEIQRTEQGDSAMYLCASSDLAGDYNEQFFGPGTRLTVL.

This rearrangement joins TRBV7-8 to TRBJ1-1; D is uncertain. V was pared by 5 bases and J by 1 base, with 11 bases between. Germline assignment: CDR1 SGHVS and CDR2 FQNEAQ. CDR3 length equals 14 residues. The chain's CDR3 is CASSQEIQNTEAFF. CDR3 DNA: TGTGCCAGCAGCCAAGAGATCCAGAACACTGAAGCTTTCTTT.

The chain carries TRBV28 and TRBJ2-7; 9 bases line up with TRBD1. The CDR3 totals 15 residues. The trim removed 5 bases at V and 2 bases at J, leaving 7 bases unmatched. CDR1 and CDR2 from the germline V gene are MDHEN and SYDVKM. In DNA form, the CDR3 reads TGTGCCAGCAGTCCCGCCGGGACAGGGACCTACGAGCAGTACTTC. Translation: CASSPAGTGTYEQYF.

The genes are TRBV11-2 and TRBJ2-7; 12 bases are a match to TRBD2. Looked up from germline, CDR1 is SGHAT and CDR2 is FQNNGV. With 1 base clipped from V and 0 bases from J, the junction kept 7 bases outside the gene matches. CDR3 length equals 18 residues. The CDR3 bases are TGTGCCAGCAGCTTAGTGGGGACTAGCGGGCTGAGCTCCTACGAGCAGTACTTC. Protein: CASSLVGTSGLSSYEQYF.

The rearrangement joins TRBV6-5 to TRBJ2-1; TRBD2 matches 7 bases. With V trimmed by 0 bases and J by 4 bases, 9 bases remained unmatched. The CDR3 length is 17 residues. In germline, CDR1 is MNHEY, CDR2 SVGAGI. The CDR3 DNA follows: TGTGCCAGCAGTTACTCGATGGGGCGGGAGCGGTACAATGAGCAGTTCTTC. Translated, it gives CASSYSMGRERYNEQFF.

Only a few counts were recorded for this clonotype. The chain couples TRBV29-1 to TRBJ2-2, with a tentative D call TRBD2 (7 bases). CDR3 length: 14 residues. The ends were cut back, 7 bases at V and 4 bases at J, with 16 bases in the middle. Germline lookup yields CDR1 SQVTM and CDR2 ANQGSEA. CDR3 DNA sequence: TGCAGCGCCCTGGGGGGGCCGGTCACCGGGGAGCTGTTTTTT. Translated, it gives CSALGGPVTGELFF.

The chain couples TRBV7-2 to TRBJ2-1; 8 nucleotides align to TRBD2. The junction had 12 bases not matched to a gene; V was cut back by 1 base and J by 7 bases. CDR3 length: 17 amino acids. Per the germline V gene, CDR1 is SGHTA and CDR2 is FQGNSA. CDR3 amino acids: CASSLGGVRGGPNEQFF. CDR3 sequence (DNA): TGTGCCAGCAGCTTAGGCGGGGTGCGCGGGGGGCCTAATGAGCAGTTCTTC.

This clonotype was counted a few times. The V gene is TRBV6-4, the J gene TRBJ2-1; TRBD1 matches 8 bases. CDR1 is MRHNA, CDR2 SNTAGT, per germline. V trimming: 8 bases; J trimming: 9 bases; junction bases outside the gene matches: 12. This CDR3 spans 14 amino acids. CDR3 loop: CASRAETGVSEQFF. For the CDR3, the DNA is TGTGCCAGCCGCGCGGAGACAGGGGTATCTGAGCAGTTCTTC.

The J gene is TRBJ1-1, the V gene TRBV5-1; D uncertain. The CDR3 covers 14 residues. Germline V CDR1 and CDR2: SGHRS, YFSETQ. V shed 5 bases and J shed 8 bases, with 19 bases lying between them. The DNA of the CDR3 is TGCGCCAGCAGGCGCTTAGAGGGATACGGAGAAGCTTTCTTT. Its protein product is CASRRLEGYGEAFF.

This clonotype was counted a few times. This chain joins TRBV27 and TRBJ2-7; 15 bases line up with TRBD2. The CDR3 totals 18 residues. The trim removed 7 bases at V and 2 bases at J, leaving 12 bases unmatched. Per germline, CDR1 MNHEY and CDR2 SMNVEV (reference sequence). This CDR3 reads CASTRKGLAGGQAYEQYF. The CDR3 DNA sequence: TGTGCCAGCACCCGAAAGGGACTAGCGGGAGGACAAGCCTACGAGCAGTACTTC.

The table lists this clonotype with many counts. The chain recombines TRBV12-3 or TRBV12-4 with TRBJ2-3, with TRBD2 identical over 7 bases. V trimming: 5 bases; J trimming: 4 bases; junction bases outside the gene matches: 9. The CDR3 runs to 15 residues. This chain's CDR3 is CASSPDFRGADTQYF. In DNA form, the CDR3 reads TGTGCCAGCAGTCCGGACTTTCGGGGGGCAGATACGCAGTATTTT.

The CDR3 coding sequence is TGTGCCAGCAGCAAGGACAGGGGCTCCTACAATGAGCAGTTCTTC. Amino acid sequence: CASSKDRGSYNEQFF. V and J are TRBV9 and TRBJ2-1, with 9 bases matching TRBD1. From germline, CDR1 is SGDLS and CDR2 YYNGEE. The trim removed 4 bases at V and 0 bases at J, leaving 2 bases unmatched. The length of the CDR3 is 15 residues. The full variable domain, with the rest looked up from reference TRBV9 and TRBJ2-1, is DSGVTQTPKHLITATGQRVTLRCSPRSGDLSVYWYQQSLDQGLQFLIQYYNGEERAKGNILERFSAQQFPDLHSELNLSSLELGDSALYFCASSKDRGSYNEQFFGPGTRLTVL.